These 18 T cell receptor beta chains share one sample of origin, sequenced in a study of blood T cell repertoires in COVID-19 (dated by TCRdb to about 2020). Receptor amplification or capture employed the immunoSEQ multiplex PCR assay. The table was pulled from immuneACCESS by TCRdb, which kept in-frame rearrangements only. Such tables lose some clones; where checked, under half of the loss comes from unresolved V genes, and the rest has no known cause. Counted in this sample were about 120,000 clones; 86% of them appeared once. The ten largest clones capture 4% to 5% of the sample. Sequenced material: peripheral blood. These receptors were taken from a man in his forties with acute or convalescent COVID-19.

The rearrangement links TRBV15 to TRBJ2-2, with D possibly being TRBD2 (5 bases). Germline loops: CDR1 LNHNV, CDR2 YYDKDF (reference sequence). The ends were cut back, 0 bases at V and 7 bases at J, with 18 bases in the middle. CDR3 size: 17 residues. The CDR3 nucleotides read TGTGCCACCAGCAGAGATCCCCCCTCGGACTCATACGGGGAGCTGTTTTTT. It specifies CATSRDPPSDSYGELFF.

This clone was seen only a few times. This sequence joins TRBV6-5 and TRBJ1-2; D might be TRBD1 (6 bases). The CDR3 consists of 14 residues. Germline V gene lookup returns CDR1 MNHEY and CDR2 SVGAGI. The germline V and J ends were trimmed by 6 bases and 4 bases, with 15 bases remaining between them. In nucleotides, the CDR3 is TGTGCCAGCAGAGAGACAGGAGAGCCCTATGGCTACACCTTC. It yields the protein CASRETGEPYGYTF.

The J gene is TRBJ1-4, the V gene TRBV28, with no clear D. V dropped 2 bases and J dropped 12 bases, with 10 bases sitting between them. The CDR3 length is 12 residues. In germline, CDR1 is MDHEN, CDR2 SYDVKM. In DNA form, the CDR3 reads TGTGCCAGCAGTTTAACTTGGTCGGAACTGTTTTTT. Its translation: CASSLTWSELFF.

V is TRBV7-2 and J is TRBJ1-2; 7 bases are shared with TRBD1. CDR1 is SGHTA and CDR2 is FQGNSA in the germline V gene. This CDR3 is 16 amino acids long. V was pared by 5 bases and J by 4 bases, with 13 bases of the junction left unmatched. The CDR3 loop reads CASSQTDRDETYGYTF. The CDR3 DNA reads TGTGCCAGCAGCCAAACCGACAGGGACGAAACCTATGGCTACACCTTC.

The chain has TRBV19 and TRBJ1-5; TRBD1 is a possible D gene (6 bases). Germline V CDR1 and CDR2: LNHDA, SQIVND (reference sequence). The CDR3 runs to 12 residues. V was clipped by 4 bases and J by 13 bases, with 14 bases between them. Here the CDR3 DNA reads TGTGCCAGTAGTACAGGGGACGGAAAGCAGCATTTT. Protein product: CASSTGDGKQHF.

The rearrangement joins TRBV9 to TRBJ2-7; 7 bases map to TRBD1. V lost 0 bases to trimming and J lost 6 bases; unmatched junction nucleotides: 3. This CDR3 region has 13 residues. Germline V gene sequence: CDR1 SGDLS, CDR2 YYNGEE. The DNA of the CDR3 is TGTGCCAGCAGCGTAGTTTCAGGGGGCGAGCAGTACTTC. Protein product: CASSVVSGGEQYF.

The chain links TRBV11-2 to TRBJ1-2; 9 positions agree with TRBD1. The CDR3 spans 16 residues. V lost 4 bases, J lost 4 bases, and 10 bases stayed unmatched. Per germline, CDR1 SGHAT and CDR2 FQNNGV. CDR3 residues: CASSSSGGQGLYGYTF. Written as DNA, the CDR3 is TGTGCCAGCAGCTCCTCGGGGGGACAGGGTCTCTATGGCTACACCTTC.

The V and J genes are TRBV7-2 and TRBJ2-5, with 7 bases identical to TRBD1. The germline V gene encodes CDR1 SGHTA and CDR2 FQGNSA. The J segment lost 5 bases and the V segment lost 0 bases, leaving 6 bases of the junction unmatched. The CDR3 has 15 residues. CDR3 loop: CASSLATQGVETQYF. CDR3 nucleotide sequence: TGTGCCAGCAGCTTAGCGACTCAGGGGGTTGAGACCCAGTACTTC.

This chain uses TRBV5-1 with TRBJ1-2; no clear D gene. This CDR3 spans 16 amino acids. V was cut by 5 bases and J by 8 bases, with 25 bases left in between. CDR1 is SGHRS and CDR2 is YFSETQ in the germline V gene. In DNA form, the CDR3 reads TGCGCCAGCAGATTTATCACAACGACAAGTTCATACGGCTACACCTTC. It translates to CASRFITTTSSYGYTF.

V gene TRBV19 combines with J gene TRBJ1-1, with D tentatively TRBD1 (6 bases). This CDR3 is 14 amino acids long. V was pared by 4 bases and J by 4 bases, with 13 bases between. CDR1 and CDR2 from the germline V gene are LNHDA and SQIVND (reference sequence). The CDR3 DNA is TGTGCCAGTAGTACTTCAGGGGTGGCCACTGAAGCTTTCTTT. It specifies CASSTSGVATEAFF.

The gene calls are TRBV2 and TRBJ2-6; D remains ambiguous. Looked up from germline, CDR1 is SNHLY and CDR2 is FYNNEI. Trimming shortened V by 1 base and J by 1 base, and 20 bases separated the two germline ends. CDR3 size: 20 residues. The DNA of the CDR3 is TGTGCCAGCAGTGAAGAGGCCGGGTGGATGCCCGGGTCTGGGGCCAACGTCCTGACTTTC. Its protein is CASSEEAGWMPGSGANVLTF.

This clone came up a few times. The rearrangement joins TRBV14 to TRBJ1-2; no firm D call. The CDR3 length is 13 residues. Per germline, CDR1 SGHDN and CDR2 FVKESK. V lost 4 bases, J lost 5 bases, and 11 bases lay in between. The CDR3 DNA follows: TGTGCCAGCAGCCGCGTACAGTCTTATGGCTACACCTTC. It yields the protein CASSRVQSYGYTF.

V is TRBV12-3 or TRBV12-4 and J is TRBJ1-1, with D possibly matching TRBD1 (5 bases). Trimming removed 6 bases from V and 7 bases from J, with 9 bases in between. This CDR3 spans 11 amino acids. CDR3 in amino acids: CASRGGVEAFF. The CDR3 nucleotides are TGTGCCAGCAGGGGGGGTGTTGAAGCTTTCTTT.

The chain employs TRBV5-1 and TRBJ2-2, with D perhaps TRBD1 (6 bases). Germline CDR1 and CDR2: SGHRS and YFSETQ. V lost 4 bases, J lost 0 bases, and 10 bases lay in between. This CDR3 comprises 15 residues. Written as DNA, the CDR3 is TGCGCCAGCAGCGCCACAGGGCCGAACACCGGGGAGCTGTTTTTT. It encodes CASSATGPNTGELFF.

The chain combines TRBV6-2 or TRBV6-3 with TRBJ2-7; D perhaps matches TRBD2 (5 bases). The CDR3 sequence is 17 residues long. Per germline, CDR1 MNHEY and CDR2 SVGEGT. With 2 bases removed from V and 4 bases from J, the gap between germline ends came to 21 bases. CDR3 bases: TGTGCCAGCAGTTACCCGGGAACCGGGATCCGGCGATACGAGCAGTACTTC. This sequence encodes CASSYPGTGIRRYEQYF.

The rearrangement joins TRBV10-1 to TRBJ2-7, with D perhaps TRBD1 (6 bases). This CDR3 region has 15 residues. V dropped 10 bases and J dropped 3 bases, with 22 bases sitting between them. Germline-derived CDR1 and CDR2 are WNHNN and SYGVQD (reference sequence). The CDR3 is CANPRYFGQSYEQYF. The DNA for the CDR3 is TGCGCCAACCCGAGGTACTTTGGACAGAGCTACGAGCAGTACTTC.

The chain couples TRBV30 to TRBJ1-1; D is ambiguous. The CDR3 length is 13 residues. V was pared by 3 bases and J by 4 bases, with 12 bases between. Germline values: CDR1 GTSNPN, CDR2 SVGIG (reference sequence). The CDR3 nucleotides read TGTGCCTGGAGGATTCGAGGGAGCACTGAAGCTTTCTTT. It encodes CAWRIRGSTEAFF.

The chain joins TRBV18 to TRBJ1-6; 8 bases match TRBD1. CDR3 size: 14 residues. In germline, CDR1 is KGHSH, CDR2 LQKENI. Trimming cost V 3 bases and J 5 bases; bases outside gene matches: 0. The chain's CDR3 is CASSPGQDNSPLHF. In DNA form, the CDR3 reads TGTGCCAGCTCACCGGGACAGGATAATTCACCCCTCCACTTT.